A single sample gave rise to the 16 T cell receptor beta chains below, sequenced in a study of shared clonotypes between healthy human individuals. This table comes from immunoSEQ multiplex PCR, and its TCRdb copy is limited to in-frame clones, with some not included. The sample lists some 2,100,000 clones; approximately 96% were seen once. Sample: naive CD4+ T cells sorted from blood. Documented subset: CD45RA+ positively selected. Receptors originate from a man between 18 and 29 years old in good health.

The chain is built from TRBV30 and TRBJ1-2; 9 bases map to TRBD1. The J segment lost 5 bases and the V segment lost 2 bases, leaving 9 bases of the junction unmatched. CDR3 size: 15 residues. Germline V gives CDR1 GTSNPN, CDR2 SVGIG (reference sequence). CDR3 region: CAWSRLGQGRYGYTF. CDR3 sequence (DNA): TGTGCCTGGAGTAGACTGGGACAGGGCCGATATGGCTACACCTTC.

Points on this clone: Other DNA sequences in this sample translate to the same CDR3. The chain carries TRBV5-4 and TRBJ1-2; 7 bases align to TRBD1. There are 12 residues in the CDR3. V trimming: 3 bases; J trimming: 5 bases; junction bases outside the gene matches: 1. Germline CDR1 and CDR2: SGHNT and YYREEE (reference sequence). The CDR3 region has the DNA TGTGCCAGCAGCTCAGGGGGGTATGGCTACACCTTC. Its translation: CASSSGGYGYTF.

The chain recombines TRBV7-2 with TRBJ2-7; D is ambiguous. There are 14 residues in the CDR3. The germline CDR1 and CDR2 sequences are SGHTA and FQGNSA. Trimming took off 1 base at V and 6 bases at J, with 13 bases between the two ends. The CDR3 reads CASSLVSTTPEQYF. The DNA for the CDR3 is TGTGCCAGCAGCTTAGTGTCAACTACTCCCGAGCAGTACTTC.

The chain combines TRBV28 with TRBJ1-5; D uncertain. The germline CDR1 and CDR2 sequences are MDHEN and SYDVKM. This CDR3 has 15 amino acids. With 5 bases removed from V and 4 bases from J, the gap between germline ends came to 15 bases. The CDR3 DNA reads TGTGCCAGCAGTCCCCGGGTAAAACCTAATCAGCCCCAGCATTTT. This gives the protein CASSPRVKPNQPQHF.

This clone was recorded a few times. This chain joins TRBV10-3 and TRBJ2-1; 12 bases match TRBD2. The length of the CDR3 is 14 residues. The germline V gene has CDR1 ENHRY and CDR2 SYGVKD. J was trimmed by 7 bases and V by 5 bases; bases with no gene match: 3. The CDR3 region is CAISTSGGPNEQFF. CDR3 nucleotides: TGTGCCATCAGTACTAGCGGGGGGCCAAATGAGCAGTTCTTC.

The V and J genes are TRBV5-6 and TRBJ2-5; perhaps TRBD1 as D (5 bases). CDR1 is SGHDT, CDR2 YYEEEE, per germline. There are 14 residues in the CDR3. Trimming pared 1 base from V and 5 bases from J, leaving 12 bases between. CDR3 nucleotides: TGTGCCAGCAGCTTGTCCCAGGGCTTCGAGACCCAGTACTTC. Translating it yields CASSLSQGFETQYF.

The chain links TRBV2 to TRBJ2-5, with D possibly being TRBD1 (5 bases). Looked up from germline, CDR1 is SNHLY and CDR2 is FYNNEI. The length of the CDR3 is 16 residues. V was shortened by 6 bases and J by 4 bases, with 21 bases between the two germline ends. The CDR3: CASSRRQGMEGETQYF. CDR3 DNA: TGTGCCAGCAGCAGAAGGCAGGGAATGGAAGGAGAGACCCAGTACTTC.

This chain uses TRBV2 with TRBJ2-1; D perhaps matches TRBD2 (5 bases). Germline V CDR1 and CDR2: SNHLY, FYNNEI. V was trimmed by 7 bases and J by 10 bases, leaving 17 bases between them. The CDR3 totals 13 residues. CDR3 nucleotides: TGTGCCAGCAACAAACTAGAAGCGATCGAGCAGTTCTTC. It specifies CASNKLEAIEQFF.

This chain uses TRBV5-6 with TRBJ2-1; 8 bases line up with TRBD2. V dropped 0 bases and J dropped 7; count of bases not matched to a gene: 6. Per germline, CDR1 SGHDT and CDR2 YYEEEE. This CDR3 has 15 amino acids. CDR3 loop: CASSLAAGAVNEQFF. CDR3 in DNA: TGTGCCAGCAGCTTGGCAGCGGGAGCGGTAAATGAGCAGTTCTTC.

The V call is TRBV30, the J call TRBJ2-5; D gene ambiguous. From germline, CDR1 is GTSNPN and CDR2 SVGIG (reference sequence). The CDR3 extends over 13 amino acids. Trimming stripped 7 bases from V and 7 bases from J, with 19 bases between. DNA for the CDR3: TGTGCCTTCCTGGAGAAGGGTTATGTGACCCAGTACTTC. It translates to CAFLEKGYVTQYF.

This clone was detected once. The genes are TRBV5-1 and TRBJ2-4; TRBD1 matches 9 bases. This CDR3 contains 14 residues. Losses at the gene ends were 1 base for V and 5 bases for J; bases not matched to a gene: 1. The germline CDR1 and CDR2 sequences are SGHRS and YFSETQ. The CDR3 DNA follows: TGCGCCAGCAGCTTGACAGGGGGCGAAAACATTCAGTACTTC. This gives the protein CASSLTGGENIQYF.

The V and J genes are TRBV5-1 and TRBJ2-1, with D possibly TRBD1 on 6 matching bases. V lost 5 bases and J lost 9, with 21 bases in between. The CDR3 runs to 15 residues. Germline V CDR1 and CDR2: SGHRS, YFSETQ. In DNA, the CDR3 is TGCGCCAGCAGGCCCGGGGAGACAGGACACACTGAGCAGTTCTTC. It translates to CASRPGETGHTEQFF. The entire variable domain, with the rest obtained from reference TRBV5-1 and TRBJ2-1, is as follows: KAGVTQTPRYLIKTRGQQVTLSCSPISGHRSVSWYQQTPGQGLQFLFEYFSETQRNKGNFPGRFSGRQFSNSRSEMNVSTLELGDSALYLCASRPGETGHTEQFFGPGTRLTVL.

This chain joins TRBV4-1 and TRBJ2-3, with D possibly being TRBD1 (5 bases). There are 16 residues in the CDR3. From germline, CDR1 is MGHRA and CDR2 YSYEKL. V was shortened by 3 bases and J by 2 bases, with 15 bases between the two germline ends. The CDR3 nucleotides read TGCGCCAGCAGCCAGGGGCAGGGCCTCGACACAGATACGCAGTATTTT. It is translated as CASSQGQGLDTDTQYF.

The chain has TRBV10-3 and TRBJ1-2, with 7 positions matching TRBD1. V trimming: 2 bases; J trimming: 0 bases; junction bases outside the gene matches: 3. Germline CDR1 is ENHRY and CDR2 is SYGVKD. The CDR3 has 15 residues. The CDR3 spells CAISENRGPNYGYTF. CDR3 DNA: TGTGCCATCAGTGAGAATAGGGGGCCTAACTATGGCTACACCTTC.

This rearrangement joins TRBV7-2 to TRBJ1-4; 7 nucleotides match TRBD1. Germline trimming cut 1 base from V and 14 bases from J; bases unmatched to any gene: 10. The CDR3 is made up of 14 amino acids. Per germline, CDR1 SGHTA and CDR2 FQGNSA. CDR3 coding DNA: TGTGCCAGCAGCTTAGATGAGGGGGCGGGCCGCCTGTTTTTT. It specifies CASSLDEGAGRLFF.

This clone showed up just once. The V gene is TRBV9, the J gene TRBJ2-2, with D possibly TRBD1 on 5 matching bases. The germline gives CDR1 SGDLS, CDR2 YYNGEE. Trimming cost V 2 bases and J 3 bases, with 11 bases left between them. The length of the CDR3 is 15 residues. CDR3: CASSVQGGYTGELFF. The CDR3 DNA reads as TGTGCCAGCAGCGTCCAGGGCGGTTACACCGGGGAGCTGTTTTTT.